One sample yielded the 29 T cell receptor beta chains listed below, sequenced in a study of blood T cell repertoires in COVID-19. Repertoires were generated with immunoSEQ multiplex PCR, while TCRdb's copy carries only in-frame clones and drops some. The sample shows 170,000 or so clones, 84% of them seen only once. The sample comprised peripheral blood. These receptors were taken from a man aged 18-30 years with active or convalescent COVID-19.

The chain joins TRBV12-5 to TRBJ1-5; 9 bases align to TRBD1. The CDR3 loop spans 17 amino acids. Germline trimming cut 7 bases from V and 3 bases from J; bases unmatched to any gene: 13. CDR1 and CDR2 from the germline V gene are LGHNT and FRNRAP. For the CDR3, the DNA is TGTGCTAGTGCCGACCGACAGGGGGGCTTTAACAATCAGCCCCAGCATTTT. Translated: CASADRQGGFNNQPQHF.

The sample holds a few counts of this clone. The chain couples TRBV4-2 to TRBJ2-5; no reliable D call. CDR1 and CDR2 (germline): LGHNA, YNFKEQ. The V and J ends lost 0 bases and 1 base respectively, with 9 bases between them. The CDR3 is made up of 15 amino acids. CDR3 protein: CASSQDPPSQETQYF. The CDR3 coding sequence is TGTGCCAGCAGCCAAGATCCCCCTAGCCAAGAGACCCAGTACTTC.

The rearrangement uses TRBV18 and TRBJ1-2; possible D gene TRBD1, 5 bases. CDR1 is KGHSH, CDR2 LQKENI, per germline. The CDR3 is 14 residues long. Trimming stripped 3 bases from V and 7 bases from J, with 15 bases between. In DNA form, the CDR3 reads TGTGCCAGCTCACCCGACAGCAAATCATCTGGCTACACCTTC. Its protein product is CASSPDSKSSGYTF.

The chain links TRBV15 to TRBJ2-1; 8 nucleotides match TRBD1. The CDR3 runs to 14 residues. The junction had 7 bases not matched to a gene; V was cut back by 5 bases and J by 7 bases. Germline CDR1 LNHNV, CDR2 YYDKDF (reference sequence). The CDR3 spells CATSPRTGSNEQFF. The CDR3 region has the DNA TGTGCCACCAGCCCTCGGACAGGGAGTAATGAGCAGTTCTTC.

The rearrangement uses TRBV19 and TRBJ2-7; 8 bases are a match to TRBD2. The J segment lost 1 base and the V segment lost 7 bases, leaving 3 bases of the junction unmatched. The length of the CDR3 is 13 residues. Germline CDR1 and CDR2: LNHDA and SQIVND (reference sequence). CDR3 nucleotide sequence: TGTGCCAGTACTACTAGCGGATCCTACGAGCAGTACTTC. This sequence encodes CASTTSGSYEQYF.

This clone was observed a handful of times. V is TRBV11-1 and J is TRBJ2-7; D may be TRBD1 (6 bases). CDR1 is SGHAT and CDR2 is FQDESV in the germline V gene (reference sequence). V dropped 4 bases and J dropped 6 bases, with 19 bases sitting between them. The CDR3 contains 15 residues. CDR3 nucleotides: TGTGCCAGCAGCTCCAGGGACACGATCCCCTTCGAGCAGTACTTC. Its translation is CASSSRDTIPFEQYF.

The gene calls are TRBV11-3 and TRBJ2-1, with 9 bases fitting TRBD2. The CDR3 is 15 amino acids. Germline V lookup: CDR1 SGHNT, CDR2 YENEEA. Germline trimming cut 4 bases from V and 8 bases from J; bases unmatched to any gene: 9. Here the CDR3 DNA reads TGTGCCAGCAGCTCTACAATAGCGGGAGTCGATGAGCAGTTCTTC. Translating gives CASSSTIAGVDEQFF.

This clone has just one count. The CDR3 sequence is CASRGDRGFFQRTHNEQFF. CDR3 DNA sequence: TGTGCCAGTAGGGGAGACAGGGGGTTTTTCCAGCGGACCCACAATGAGCAGTTCTTC. The V gene is TRBV19, the J gene TRBJ2-1; 9 bases agree with TRBD1. V was clipped by 6 bases and J by 5 bases; unmatched bases: 20. Germline CDR1 and CDR2: LNHDA and SQIVND (reference sequence). This CDR3 region has 19 residues.

CDR3 amino acids: CASSAAGLYGSYEQYF. CDR3 bases: TGTGCCAGCAGCGCGGCTGGACTTTACGGCTCCTACGAGCAGTACTTC. V is TRBV5-6 and J is TRBJ2-7; weak D call: TRBD2 (5 bases). This CDR3 is 16 amino acids long. Trimming stripped 4 bases from V and 0 bases from J, with 17 bases between. The germline V gene encodes CDR1 SGHDT and CDR2 YYEEEE.

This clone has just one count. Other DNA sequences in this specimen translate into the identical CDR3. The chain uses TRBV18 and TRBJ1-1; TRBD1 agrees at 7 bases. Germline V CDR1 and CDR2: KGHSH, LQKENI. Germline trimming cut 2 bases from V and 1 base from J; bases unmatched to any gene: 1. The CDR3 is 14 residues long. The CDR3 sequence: CASSPSGGNTEAFF. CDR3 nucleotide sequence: TGTGCCAGCTCACCATCAGGGGGGAACACTGAAGCTTTCTTT.

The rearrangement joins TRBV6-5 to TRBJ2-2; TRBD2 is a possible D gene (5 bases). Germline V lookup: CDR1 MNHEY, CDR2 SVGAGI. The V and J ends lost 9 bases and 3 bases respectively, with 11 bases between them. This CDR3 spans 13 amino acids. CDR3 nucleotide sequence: TGTGCCAGGCAGGACTCCTACACCGGGGAGCTGTTTTTT. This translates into CARQDSYTGELFF.

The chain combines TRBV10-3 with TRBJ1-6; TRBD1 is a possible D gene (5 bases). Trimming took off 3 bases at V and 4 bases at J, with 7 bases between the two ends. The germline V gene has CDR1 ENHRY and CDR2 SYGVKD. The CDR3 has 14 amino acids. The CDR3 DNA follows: TGTGCCATCAGTGACCAGGGTTATAATTCACCCCTCCACTTT. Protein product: CAISDQGYNSPLHF.

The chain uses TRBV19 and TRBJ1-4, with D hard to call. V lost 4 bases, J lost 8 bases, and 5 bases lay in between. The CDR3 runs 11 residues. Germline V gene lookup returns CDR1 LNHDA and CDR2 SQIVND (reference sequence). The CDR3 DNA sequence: TGTGCCAGTAGTAACACGGAAAAACTGTTTTTT. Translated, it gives CASSNTEKLFF.

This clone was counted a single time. The CDR3 is CASLILAGRPILTF. For the CDR3, the DNA is TGTGCCAGCCTAATCTTGGCGGGACGCCCCATCCTGACTTTC. The rearrangement links TRBV2 to TRBJ2-6; TRBD2 might be the D (6 bases). Germline V gene data show CDR1 as SNHLY and CDR2 as FYNNEI. This CDR3 contains 14 residues. The ends were cut back, 8 bases at V and 14 bases at J, with 22 bases in the middle.

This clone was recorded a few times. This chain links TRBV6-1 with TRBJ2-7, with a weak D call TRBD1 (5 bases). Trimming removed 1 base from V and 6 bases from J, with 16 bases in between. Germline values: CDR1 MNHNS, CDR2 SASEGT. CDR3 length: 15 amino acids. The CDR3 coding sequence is TGTGCCAGCAGTGAAGGTATGACAGTTCCCTCCGAGCAGTACTTC. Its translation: CASSEGMTVPSEQYF.

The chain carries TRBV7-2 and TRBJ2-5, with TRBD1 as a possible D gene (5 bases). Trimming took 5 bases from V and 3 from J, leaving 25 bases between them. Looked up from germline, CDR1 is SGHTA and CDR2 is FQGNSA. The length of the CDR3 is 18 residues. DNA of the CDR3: TGTGCCAGCAGCCAGTTGGGCCCAGGGATGATAGGGAAAGAGACCCAGTACTTC. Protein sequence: CASSQLGPGMIGKETQYF.

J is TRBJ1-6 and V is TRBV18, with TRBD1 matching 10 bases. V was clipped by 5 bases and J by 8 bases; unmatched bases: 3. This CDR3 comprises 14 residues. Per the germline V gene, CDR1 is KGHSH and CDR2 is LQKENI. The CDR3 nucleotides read TGTGCCAGCTCAGCCGGGACAGGGGATTCACCCCTCCACTTT. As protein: CASSAGTGDSPLHF. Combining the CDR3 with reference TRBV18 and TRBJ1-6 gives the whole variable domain NAGVMQNPRHLVRRRGQEARLRCSPMKGHSHVYWYRQLPEEGLKFMVYLQKENIIDESGMPKERFSAEFPKEGPSILRIQQVVRGDSAAYFCASSAGTGDSPLHFGNGTRLTVT.

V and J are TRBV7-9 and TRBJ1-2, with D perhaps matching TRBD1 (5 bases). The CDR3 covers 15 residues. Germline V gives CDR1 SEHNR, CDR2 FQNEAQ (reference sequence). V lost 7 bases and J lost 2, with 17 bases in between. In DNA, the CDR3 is TGTGCCAGCACCCGCGCCGCCCGGGGGAACTATGGCTACACCTTC. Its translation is CASTRAARGNYGYTF. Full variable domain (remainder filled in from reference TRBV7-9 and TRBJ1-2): DTGVSQNPRHKITKRGQNVTFRCDPISEHNRLYWYRQTLGQGPEFLTYFQNEAQLEKSRLLSDRFSAERPKGSFSTLEIQRTEQGDSAMYLCASTRAARGNYGYTFGSGTRLTVV.

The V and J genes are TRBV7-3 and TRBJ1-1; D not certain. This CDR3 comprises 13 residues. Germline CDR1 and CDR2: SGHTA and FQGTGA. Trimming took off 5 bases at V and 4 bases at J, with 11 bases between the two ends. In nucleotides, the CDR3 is TGTGCCAGCAGCCAAACAGTGGGCACTGAAGCTTTCTTT. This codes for CASSQTVGTEAFF.

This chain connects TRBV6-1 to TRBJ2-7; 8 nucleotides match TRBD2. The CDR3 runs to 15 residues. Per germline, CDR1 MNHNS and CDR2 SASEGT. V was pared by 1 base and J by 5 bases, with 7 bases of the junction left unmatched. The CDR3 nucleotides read TGTGCCAGCAGTGAAGGAACGGGAGGGGGTGACGAGCAGTACTTC. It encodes CASSEGTGGGDEQYF.

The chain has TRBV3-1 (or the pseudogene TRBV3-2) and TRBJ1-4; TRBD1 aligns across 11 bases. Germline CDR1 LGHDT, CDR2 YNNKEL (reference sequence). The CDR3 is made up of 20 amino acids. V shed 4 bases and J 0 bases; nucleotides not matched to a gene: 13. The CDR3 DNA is TGTGCCAGCAGCCGGGGACAGGGGGAATTTCGAACCTCAACTAATGAAAAACTGTTTTTT. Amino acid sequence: CASSRGQGEFRTSTNEKLFF.

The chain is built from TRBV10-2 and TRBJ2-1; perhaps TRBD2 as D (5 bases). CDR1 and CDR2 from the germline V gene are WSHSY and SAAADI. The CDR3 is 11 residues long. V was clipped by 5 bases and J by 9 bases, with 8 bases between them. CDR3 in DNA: TGCGCCAGCAGTATGGGGAGTGAGCAGTTCTTC. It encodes CASSMGSEQFF.

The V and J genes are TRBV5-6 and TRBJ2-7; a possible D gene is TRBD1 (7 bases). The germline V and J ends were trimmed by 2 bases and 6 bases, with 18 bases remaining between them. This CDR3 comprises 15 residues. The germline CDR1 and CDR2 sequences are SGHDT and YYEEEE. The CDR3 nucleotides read TGTGCCAGCAGCTTAGGCGGGACAGCCAAAGTCGAGCAGTACTTC. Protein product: CASSLGGTAKVEQYF.

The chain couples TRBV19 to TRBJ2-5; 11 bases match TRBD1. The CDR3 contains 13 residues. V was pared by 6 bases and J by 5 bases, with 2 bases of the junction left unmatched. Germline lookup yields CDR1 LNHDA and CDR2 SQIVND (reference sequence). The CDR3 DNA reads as TGTGCCAGTAGGGGGACAGGGGGGGAGACCCAGTACTTC. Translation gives CASRGTGGETQYF.

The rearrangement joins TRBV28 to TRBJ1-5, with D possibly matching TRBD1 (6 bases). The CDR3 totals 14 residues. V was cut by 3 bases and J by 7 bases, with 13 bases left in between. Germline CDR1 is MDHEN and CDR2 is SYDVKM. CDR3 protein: CASSFRGGRQPQHF. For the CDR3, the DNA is TGTGCCAGCAGTTTTCGAGGGGGTCGACAGCCCCAGCATTTT.

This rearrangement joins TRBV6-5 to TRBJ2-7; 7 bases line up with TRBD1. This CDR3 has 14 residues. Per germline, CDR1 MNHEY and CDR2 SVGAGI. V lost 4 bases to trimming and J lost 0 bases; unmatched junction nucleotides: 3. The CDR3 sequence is CASSLTGLSYEQYF. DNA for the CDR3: TGTGCCAGCAGTTTGACAGGGCTCTCCTACGAGCAGTACTTC.

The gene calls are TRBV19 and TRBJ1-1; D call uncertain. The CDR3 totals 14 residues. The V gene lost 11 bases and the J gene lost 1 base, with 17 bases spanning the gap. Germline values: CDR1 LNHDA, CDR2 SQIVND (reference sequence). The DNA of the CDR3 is TGTGCCTCCGCCTCGATCAGTTCGAACACTGAAGCTTTCTTT. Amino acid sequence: CASASISSNTEAFF.

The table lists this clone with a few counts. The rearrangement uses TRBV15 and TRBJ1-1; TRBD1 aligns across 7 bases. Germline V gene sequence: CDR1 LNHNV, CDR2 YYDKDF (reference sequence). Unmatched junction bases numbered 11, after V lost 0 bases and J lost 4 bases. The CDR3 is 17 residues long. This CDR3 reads CATSRDSWDSRGTEAFF. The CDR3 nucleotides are TGTGCCACCAGCAGAGATTCCTGGGACAGCCGGGGCACTGAAGCTTTCTTT.

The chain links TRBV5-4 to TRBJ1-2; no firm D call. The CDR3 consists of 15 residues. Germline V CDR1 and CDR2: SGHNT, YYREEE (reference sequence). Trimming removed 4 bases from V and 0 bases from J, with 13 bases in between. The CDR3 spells CASSPGGPTNYGYTF. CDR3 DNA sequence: TGTGCCAGCAGCCCCGGCGGGCCCACTAACTATGGCTACACCTTC.